The 29 T cell receptor beta chains below all came from one sample that was sequenced in a study of shared clonotypes between healthy human individuals. Sequencing used immunoSEQ multiplex PCR; TCRdb keeps in-frame clones, though not all of them. This sample has 450,000 to 500,000 clones, with approximately 78% found just once. The sample taken for sequencing was PBMCs. The receptor set was obtained from a woman between 40 and 55 years old in good health. Some clones in this sample may be carry-over from other donors' samples.

The rearrangement joins TRBV6-1 to TRBJ2-4, with D perhaps matching TRBD1 (5 bases). The germline CDR1 and CDR2 sequences are MNHNS and SASEGT. The CDR3 is made up of 15 amino acids. Trimming cost V 2 bases and J 0 bases, with 8 bases left between them. The CDR3 is CASSESGIAKNIQYF. The CDR3 DNA is TGTGCCAGCAGTGAATCAGGGATAGCCAAAAACATTCAGTACTTC.

This rearrangement joins TRBV28 to TRBJ2-5; 9 positions agree with TRBD1. The J call could be wrong; TRBJ2-7 is a better fit for the DNA end. This CDR3 is built from 12 residues. The germline V gene encodes CDR1 MDHEN and CDR2 SYDVKM. CDR3 protein: CASRSQGAEQYF. CDR3 coding DNA: TGTGCCAGCAGATCACAGGGGGCCGAGCAGTACTTC.

CDR3 sequence: CASSARIEGTGELFF. The CDR3, as DNA: TGTGCCAGCAGCGCTAGGATCGAAGGCACCGGGGAGCTGTTTTTT. V and J are TRBV9 and TRBJ2-2; D gene ambiguous. This CDR3 is 15 amino acids long. Per germline, CDR1 SGDLS and CDR2 YYNGEE. V was cut by 3 bases and J by 4 bases, with 13 bases left in between.

This chain connects TRBV18 to TRBJ1-3; D may be TRBD1 (6 bases). The CDR3 is 20 residues long. The germline V gene encodes CDR1 KGHSH and CDR2 LQKENI. V was shortened by 6 bases and J by 0 bases, with 27 bases between the two germline ends. In DNA, the CDR3 is TGTGCCAGCTCCCCTACTCGGGGGGCTTTCGGTCTCAACTCTGGAAACACCATATATTTT. Amino acids: CASSPTRGAFGLNSGNTIYF.

The rearrangement joins TRBV5-1 to TRBJ2-7; TRBD1 matches at 9 bases. Germline V gene lookup returns CDR1 SGHRS and CDR2 YFSETQ. With V trimmed by 2 bases and J by 6 bases, 9 bases remained unmatched. CDR3 length: 15 amino acids. The CDR3 protein is CASSLTGTGYFEQYF. The CDR3 region has the DNA TGCGCCAGCAGCTTAACCGGGACAGGGTACTTCGAGCAGTACTTC.

CDR3 sequence: CASSDILLGSLDTQYF. The CDR3 region has the DNA TGTGCCAGCAGTGACATCCTCCTCGGGAGCCTAGATACGCAGTATTTT. The rearrangement joins TRBV6-4 to TRBJ2-3; possibly TRBD2 for D (6 bases). Trimming took off 2 bases at V and 5 bases at J, with 17 bases between the two ends. CDR1 is MRHNA and CDR2 is SNTAGT in the germline V gene. The CDR3 spans 16 residues.

This clone was seen only once. A much larger clone differs by one base, so this may be a read error. The sample contains more than one DNA sequence encoding this CDR3. J is TRBJ2-6 and V is TRBV28; D gene unclear. Trimming removed 5 bases from V and 0 bases from J, with 2 bases in between. The CDR3 consists of 13 residues. CDR1 MDHEN and CDR2 SYDVKM come from the germline V gene. CDR3 amino acids: CASSPSGANVLTF. The CDR3 bases are TGTGCCAGCAGTCCCTCTGGGGCCAACGTCCTGACTTTC.

J is TRBJ2-5 and V is TRBV11-3; D ambiguous. V was clipped by 10 bases and J by 3 bases, with 6 bases between them. Germline V CDR1 and CDR2: SGHNT, YENEEA. CDR3 length equals 10 residues. The CDR3 protein is CATAKETQYF. The CDR3 nucleotides read TGTGCCACTGCGAAAGAGACCCAGTACTTC.

The chain recombines TRBV27 with TRBJ2-7; possible D gene TRBD1, 6 bases. Trimming cost V 3 bases and J 6 bases, with 9 bases left between them. This CDR3 contains 12 residues. Germline values: CDR1 MNHEY, CDR2 SMNVEV (reference sequence). CDR3 bases: TGTGCCAGCAGTTTGACAGGCGCCGAGCAGTACTTC. Its protein product is CASSLTGAEQYF.

This clone was detected once. This chain links TRBV27 with TRBJ2-7; TRBD1 aligns across 7 bases. Germline loops: CDR1 MNHEY, CDR2 SMNVEV (reference sequence). The V gene end was trimmed by 1 base and the J gene end by 2 bases; junction bases not matched to a gene: 8. The CDR3 runs 16 residues. This CDR3 reads CASSLLGSGTAYEQYF. As DNA, the CDR3 is TGTGCCAGCAGTTTATTGGGTTCCGGGACAGCCTACGAGCAGTACTTC.

The chain joins TRBV4-1 to TRBJ2-2; 13 positions match TRBD2. After removal of 3 bases from V and 5 bases from J, the junction contained 12 bases not matched to a gene. Germline assignment: CDR1 MGHRA and CDR2 YSYEKL. The CDR3 has 19 amino acids. The CDR3 spells CASSQRRTSGRARTGELFF. The DNA of the CDR3 is TGCGCCAGCAGCCAGCGGCGAACTAGCGGGAGGGCGCGGACCGGGGAGCTGTTTTTT.

This clone was counted a single time. The chain has TRBV7-2 and TRBJ2-1, with 9 bases lining up with TRBD1. The germline CDR1 and CDR2 sequences are SGHTA and FQGNSA. The CDR3 consists of 15 residues. V was pared by 5 bases and J by 6 bases, with 8 bases of the junction left unmatched. In DNA, the CDR3 is TGTGCCAGCAGCCCCCCGCGGGGACAGGGCAATGAGCAGTTCTTC. Translation: CASSPPRGQGNEQFF.

The V gene is TRBV6-1, the J gene TRBJ2-7; D not certain. Germline V CDR1 and CDR2: MNHNS, SASEGT. This CDR3 is built from 14 residues. The V end was cut by 7 bases, the J end by 2 bases, with 15 bases between. CDR3 coding DNA: TGTGCCAGCAACCGAAACACCCCGCCCTACGAGCAGTACTTC. Amino acids: CASNRNTPPYEQYF.

The CDR3 DNA reads as TGTGCCAGTAGTAGCCCTAGCGGGAGCCCAGATACGCAGTATTTT. As protein: CASSSPSGSPDTQYF. This sequence joins TRBV19 and TRBJ2-3; TRBD2 matches at 10 bases. With 4 bases clipped from V and 4 bases from J, the junction kept 5 bases outside the gene matches. There are 15 residues in the CDR3. Germline CDR1 and CDR2: LNHDA and SQIVND (reference sequence).

V is TRBV11-3 and J is TRBJ1-1; 7 nucleotides agree with TRBD1. CDR1 SGHNT and CDR2 YENEEA come from the germline V gene. V gave up 5 bases and J gave up 4 bases; unmatched junction bases: 4. The CDR3 covers 13 residues. CDR3 amino acids: CASSHYRGTEAFF. In DNA form, the CDR3 reads TGTGCCAGCAGCCACTACAGGGGCACTGAAGCTTTCTTT.

To note about this clone: The same CDR3 is also encoded by other DNA sequences in this sample. The chain employs TRBV6-6 and TRBJ2-7; D is undetermined. The CDR3 consists of 14 residues. Germline V gene sequence: CDR1 MNHNY, CDR2 SVGAGI (reference sequence). V was cut by 7 bases and J by 0 bases, with 13 bases left in between. In DNA form, the CDR3 reads TGTGCCAGCAAGCCCAGCTCAAGCTCCTACGAGCAGTACTTC. Protein product: CASKPSSSSYEQYF.

The CDR3, as DNA: TGTGCCAGCAGCTCCGGACAGAACTACAATGAGCAGTTCTTC. Amino acids: CASSSGQNYNEQFF. The chain is built from TRBV7-2 and TRBJ2-1; D might be TRBD1 (6 bases). Germline CDR1 is SGHTA and CDR2 is FQGNSA. V lost 4 bases, J lost 3 bases, and 10 bases lay in between. This CDR3 region has 14 residues.

V and J are TRBV2 and TRBJ2-1; TRBD2 matches 10 bases. The CDR3 consists of 15 residues. Trimming took 6 bases from V and 3 from J; bases not matched to a gene: 5. Per the germline V gene, CDR1 is SNHLY and CDR2 is FYNNEI. CDR3 DNA sequence: TGTGCCAGCAGAAAAGCGGGAGGGCACTACAATGAGCAGTTCTTC. It specifies CASRKAGGHYNEQFF.

CDR3 in amino acids: CASSLEPHEQYF. The CDR3 nucleotides are TGTGCCAGCAGCTTAGAGCCGCACGAGCAGTACTTC. The chain recombines TRBV7-9 with TRBJ2-5, with no clear D. The end of the DNA aligns better with TRBJ2-7, so the J call may be wrong. CDR1 is SEHNR, CDR2 FQNEAQ, per germline (reference sequence). This CDR3 spans 12 amino acids.

Regarding this clone: Other DNA variants within this sample encode the same CDR3. The V gene is TRBV29-1, the J gene TRBJ1-1; 7 nucleotides match TRBD1. The trim removed 7 bases at V and 0 bases at J, leaving 11 bases unmatched. This CDR3 is built from 15 residues. The germline V gene encodes CDR1 SQVTM and CDR2 ANQGSEA. The CDR3, as DNA: TGCAGCGCCTCAGGGGGGTGGGGCATGAACACTGAAGCTTTCTTT. Translation: CSASGGWGMNTEAFF.

V gene TRBV11-3 combines with J gene TRBJ2-1, with TRBD2 as a possible D gene (5 bases). CDR3 size: 15 residues. Trimming removed 5 bases from V and 5 bases from J, with 16 bases in between. Germline V CDR1 and CDR2: SGHNT, YENEEA. The CDR3 protein is CASSLAWPSDNEQFF. Written as DNA, the CDR3 is TGTGCCAGCAGCCTAGCCTGGCCCAGTGACAATGAGCAGTTCTTC.

The chain's CDR3 is CASSPRAGADTQYF. In DNA, the CDR3 is TGTGCCAGCAGCCCCCGGGCCGGGGCAGATACGCAGTATTTT. The chain has TRBV7-2 and TRBJ2-3; a possible D gene is TRBD2 (5 bases). Germline CDR1 reads SGHTA; CDR2 reads FQGNSA. The CDR3 is made up of 14 amino acids. V lost 5 bases and J 4 bases, leaving 13 bases between the germline ends.

V gene TRBV30 combines with J gene TRBJ1-2, with TRBD1 as a possible D gene (6 bases). The CDR3 is made up of 13 amino acids. Germline V gene lookup returns CDR1 GTSNPN and CDR2 SVGIG (reference sequence). V lost 2 bases and J lost 4, with 11 bases in between. CDR3 nucleotide sequence: TGTGCCTGGAGTCCAGGGGCAGTCTATGGCTACACCTTC. Protein sequence: CAWSPGAVYGYTF. Filled out from reference TRBV30 and TRBJ1-2, the complete variable domain reads SQTIHQWPATLVQPVGSPLSLECTVEGTSNPNLYWYRQAAGRGLQLLFYSVGIGQISSEVPQNLSASRPQDRQFILSSKKLLLSDSGFYLCAWSPGAVYGYTFGSGTRLTVV.

The V call is TRBV11-2, the J call TRBJ2-1, with D possibly being TRBD1 or TRBD2 (7 bases each). Germline V gene sequence: CDR1 SGHAT, CDR2 FQNNGV. CDR3 length: 15 residues. The V gene lost 3 bases and the J gene lost 10 bases, with 19 bases spanning the gap. In DNA form, the CDR3 reads TGTGCCAGCAGCTTTTCCAGCGGGGCCAGGGGGGAGCAGTTCTTC. Protein product: CASSFSSGARGEQFF.

This chain uses TRBV7-9 with TRBJ2-3, with 10 nucleotides matching TRBD2. With V trimmed by 6 bases and J by 5 bases, 17 bases remained unmatched. The CDR3 length is 18 residues. Germline CDR1 reads SEHNR; CDR2 reads FQNEAQ (reference sequence). The DNA of the CDR3 is TGTGCCAGCAGTTTTCGGAGGCTGGGGAGCGGGAGGGGAGATACGCAGTATTTT. Residues: CASSFRRLGSGRGDTQYF.

This chain connects TRBV14 to TRBJ1-1; TRBD1 might be the D (5 bases). Trimming removed 0 bases from V and 8 bases from J, with 13 bases in between. Germline CDR1 and CDR2: SGHDN and FVKESK. The CDR3 totals 14 residues. The CDR3 here is CASSQDWTSVEAFF. Written as DNA, the CDR3 is TGTGCCAGCAGCCAAGATTGGACATCGGTGGAAGCTTTCTTT.

This chain uses TRBV19 with TRBJ2-1, with 8 positions matching TRBD2. V gave up 10 bases and J gave up 8 bases; unmatched junction bases: 7. CDR1 and CDR2 from the germline V gene are LNHDA and SQIVND (reference sequence). This CDR3 comprises 12 residues. This chain's CDR3 is CAISPGGYEQFF. For the CDR3, the DNA is TGTGCCATTTCCCCGGGGGGGTATGAGCAGTTCTTC.

The chain employs TRBV19 and TRBJ2-7, with 10 bases fitting TRBD1. The V segment lost 6 bases and the J segment 3 bases; nucleotides outside the gene matches: 8. The CDR3 is 15 residues long. CDR1 and CDR2 (germline): LNHDA, SQIVND (reference sequence). The CDR3 here is CASSPRDRGNYEQYF. CDR3 in DNA: TGTGCCAGTAGCCCCCGGGACAGGGGTAACTACGAGCAGTACTTC.

The chain has TRBV28 and TRBJ2-7; D call uncertain. Germline-derived CDR1 and CDR2 are MDHEN and SYDVKM. Trimming stripped 3 bases from V and 6 bases from J, with 15 bases between. CDR3 size: 14 residues. As DNA, the CDR3 is TGTGCCAGCAGTTTCTCCTCTCATATTGTCGAGCAGTACTTC. This encodes CASSFSSHIVEQYF. Filled out from reference TRBV28 and TRBJ2-7, the complete variable domain reads DVKVTQSSRYLVKRTGEKVFLECVQDMDHENMFWYRQDPGLGLRLIYFSYDVKMKEKGDIPEGYSVSREKKERFSLILESASTNQTSMYLCASSFSSHIVEQYFGPGTRLTVT.